The T cell receptor beta chain under discussion was sequenced for a study of human thymus T cells (dated by TCRdb to about 2020). For context, the study as a whole: TCR alpha and beta repertoires from roughly eight infant thymus samples and a few related peripheral blood samples were characterized in the study. The infant donors were roughly 7 to 244 days old, and the cohort included several males and a couple of females. Beyond this particular receptor, the publication reports: On average, thymus samples yielded 650,000 to 1,000,000 unique TCRB clonotypes, whereas blood samples yielded about 84,000. Both the thymic and the peripheral blood repertoires appeared to show biased V and J gene segment usage. The related research found that thymic TCR repertoires overlapped highly between unrelated individuals.

The CDR3 has 15 amino acids, counting the end cysteine and phenylalanine. Of all the DNA, just the CDR3 is kept, 45 bases in frame from base 1. CDR1 is given as SEHNR and CDR2 as FQNEAQ, both from the germline V gene (reference sequence). V and J lose 6 bases and 3 bases, and a span of 17 bases separates them. The immunoSEQ multiplex PCR assay was used to amplify the TCRB and TCRAD loci from a standardized amount of quality-controlled genomic DNA. The V(D)J region was spanned by amplicons of a length sufficient to cover the CDR3 and to identify V and J genes. Through the commercial immunoSEQ service, the amplicons were sequenced on an Illumina platform. The study's own analysis went as follows. Corrections for primer bias and sequencing errors followed previously described methods, while TCRAD and TCRB definitions were based on the IMGT database. Analysis of the repertoires was done with immunoSEQ Analyzer 3.0 and VDJTools and included basic statistics, V/J segment usage, diversity estimates, rarefaction and pairwise overlap. Diversity was estimated using the Chao1, ChaoE, Efron-Thisted, Shannon and inverse Simpson indices, and was also estimated on datasets down-sampled to the size of the smallest sample. Repertoire overlap used strict matching of CDR3 nucleotide sequence, V gene and J gene, with Jaccard-based multidimensional scaling clustering. Sourced from immuneACCESS, this table was stored by TCRdb with only in-frame sequences that have V and J called. A share of the clones is absent; for the studies checked, an unresolved V gene accounts for under half, and the remainder has no known explanation. The V and J calls and clone size were taken over from that table, and D and trimming were inferred from the DNA. Counted in this sample were approximately 70,000 clones; roughly 94% of them appeared once. The top ten clonotypes cover 0.034% of the sample.

The thymus tissue came from surgical resects taken out during corrective cardiac surgery. Immunologically healthy infants undergoing open corrective cardiac surgery for congenital heart defects in Finland were used as donors. Thymocytes were released mechanically from tissue and stored at -70 °C as pellets of about 9-32 million cells. A QIAsymphony instrument was used to extract genomic DNA from frozen cell pellets. On this clone itself: The antigen it recognizes is unknown. No much larger clone is present one base from it, and per-base qualities are unavailable.

The receptor comes from a girl under three years old with a congenital heart defect but otherwise immunologically healthy. The sequenced material came from thymus tissue. Recombination linked TRBV7-9 to TRBJ1-2; TRBD1 is a possible D gene, resting on 5 matching bases. The CDR3 loop reads CASRFEGTDYYGYTF. The sequenced DNA: TGTGCCAGCAGATTCGAGGGGACGGATTACTATGGCTACACCTTC.